Listed here is a single T cell receptor (beta chain). Its antigen is unknown. The data belong to a study of shared clonotypes between healthy human individuals. Study-level information: CD4 naive and CD4 memory each took three plates per donor, while CD8 naive took two and CD8 memory one.

Losses at the gene ends were 6 bases for V and 4 bases for J; bases not matched to a gene: 11. Germline CDR1 LGHNT, CDR2 FRNRAP. CDR3 length: 17 amino acids. Terminally differentiated effector memory CD45RA+ cells were left out of the naive CD8 fraction, which was CD45RO-negative and positively selected for CCR7. Clones were read by immunoSEQ multiplex PCR, and TCRdb kept only the in-frame ones, dropping some. The data show about 2 million clones, about 95% seen once. Study results and caveats: Larger estimated richness was generally seen in naive subsets than in memory subsets.

The rearrangement links TRBV12-5 to TRBJ1-4, with 10 nucleotides matching TRBD1. The sequence derives from a man aged 18-30 years in good health. Specimen: naive CD8+ T cells sorted from blood. The CDR3 protein is CASGAGTGVPGNEKLFF. DNA of the CDR3: TGTGCTAGTGGGGCAGGGACAGGGGTCCCGGGTAATGAAAAACTGTTTTTT.